This TCR beta chain was captured by sequencing in a study of cytomegalovirus exposure and HLA in healthy donors. Study observations and caveats: The study found most TCR sequences rare, yet found some public TCRs in many donors. Later analysis identified several of the most significant clusters that appeared linked to common viral pathogens. Presence/absence analyses took donor sequencing depth as roughly uniform. Some V segments, TRBV6-2 and TRBV6-3 among them, were indistinguishable and were therefore excluded.

The CDR3 consists of 16 residues. Trimming removed 6 bases from V and 5 bases from J, with 22 bases in between. Germline V gene sequence: CDR1 LNHDA, CDR2 SQIVND (reference sequence). For this clone: As yet, its antigen is unknown.

Amplification used 60 Vbeta primers and 13 Jbeta primers. Generated by immunoSEQ multiplex PCR, the TCRdb table keeps only in-frame clones and is missing some. The sample holds approximately 90,000 clones, around 79% seen once. The receptor comes from a woman in her thirties or forties in good health and CMV-seronegative. The specimen was PBMCs. The rearrangement links TRBV19 to TRBJ1-1; TRBD1 might be the D (5 bases). Here the CDR3 reads CASRRRHTGERTEAFF. For the CDR3, the DNA is TGTGCCAGTAGGAGGCGGCATACGGGGGAGAGGACTGAAGCTTTCTTT.